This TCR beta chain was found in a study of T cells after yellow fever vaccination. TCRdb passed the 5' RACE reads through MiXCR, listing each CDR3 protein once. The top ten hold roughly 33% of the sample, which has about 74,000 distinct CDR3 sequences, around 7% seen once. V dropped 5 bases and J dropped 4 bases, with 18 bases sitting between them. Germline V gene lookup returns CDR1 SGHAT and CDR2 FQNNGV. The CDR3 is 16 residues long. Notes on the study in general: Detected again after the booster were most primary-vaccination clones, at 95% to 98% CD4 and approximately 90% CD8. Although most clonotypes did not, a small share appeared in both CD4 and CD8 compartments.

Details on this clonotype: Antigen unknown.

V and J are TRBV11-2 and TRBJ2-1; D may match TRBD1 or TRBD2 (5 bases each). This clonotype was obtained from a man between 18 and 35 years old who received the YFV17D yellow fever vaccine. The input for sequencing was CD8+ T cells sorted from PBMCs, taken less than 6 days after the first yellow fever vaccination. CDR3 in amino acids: CASSRPGTENYNEQFF. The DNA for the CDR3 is TGTGCCAGCAGCCGTCCCGGGACGGAGAATTACAATGAGCAGTTCTTC.